The 25 T cell receptor beta chains given below trace back to one sample, sequenced in a study of shared clonotypes between healthy human individuals (dated by TCRdb to 2018 to 2020). Receptor amplification or capture employed the immunoSEQ multiplex PCR assay. This is the immuneACCESS table as TCRdb keeps it, with only in-frame sequences that have V and J called. A part of the clones is gone; compared with another copy, unresolved V genes explain less than half, and the rest is unexplained. Recorded for this sample are some 2.4 million clones; approximately 93% of them occurred a single time. The ten most abundant clones make up 0.36% of the sample. Sample: naive CD4+ T cells from PBMCs. According to the study, the label for this sample's cell subset or site signals: CD45RA+ positively selected. These receptors were taken from a man in his late teens or twenties in good health. Some clones in this sample may be carry-over from other donors' samples.

The chain uses TRBV28 and TRBJ2-5, with a possible D match to TRBD1 (6 bases). This CDR3 comprises 13 residues. The ends were cut back, 5 bases at V and 7 bases at J, with 14 bases in the middle. Germline V gene lookup returns CDR1 MDHEN and CDR2 SYDVKM. As DNA, the CDR3 is TGTGCCAGCAGTCCCGGACAGTTGGGGACCCAGTACTTC. Amino acid sequence: CASSPGQLGTQYF.

Remarks on this clone: The same CDR3 is also encoded by other DNA sequences in this sample. This chain links TRBV28 with TRBJ1-5; 9 bases are a match to TRBD1. V lost 5 bases and J lost 2; bases outside the gene matches: 7. CDR3 size: 16 residues. The germline V gene encodes CDR1 MDHEN and CDR2 SYDVKM. The CDR3 DNA reads TGTGCCAGCAGTCTACCGGGACAGGGCGGCAATCAGCCCCAGCATTTT. This codes for CASSLPGQGGNQPQHF.

The chain has TRBV5-1 and TRBJ1-2; 9 positions agree with TRBD1. Germline V gene sequence: CDR1 SGHRS, CDR2 YFSETQ. V was clipped by 4 bases and J by 8 bases; unmatched bases: 12. The CDR3 is 15 amino acids. CDR3: CASSPIDRGFWGYTF. The DNA of the CDR3 is TGCGCCAGCAGCCCTATTGACAGGGGGTTCTGGGGCTACACCTTC.

J is TRBJ2-7 and V is TRBV4-3, with 8 bases identical to TRBD1. The germline V gene has CDR1 LGHNA and CDR2 YSLEER. The CDR3 sequence is 15 residues long. The junction had 8 bases not matched to a gene; V was cut back by 1 base and J by 6 bases. As DNA, the CDR3 is TGCGCCAGCAGCCAAGTGCGACAGGGGCCCCTCGAGCAGTACTTC. Encoded protein: CASSQVRQGPLEQYF.

V is TRBV28 and J is TRBJ1-4, with 7 bases lining up with TRBD1. V gave up 5 bases and J gave up 2 bases; unmatched junction bases: 5. Germline assignment: CDR1 MDHEN and CDR2 SYDVKM. The CDR3 length is 15 residues. CDR3 amino acids: CASSLPGGTNEKLFF. DNA for the CDR3: TGTGCCAGCAGTCTACCAGGGGGGACTAATGAAAAACTGTTTTTT.

This clone appeared a single time. This chain connects TRBV7-9 to TRBJ2-7; the D gene is possibly TRBD1 (6 bases). Germline assignment: CDR1 SEHNR and CDR2 FQNEAQ (reference sequence). The CDR3 covers 14 residues. Between the trimmed V and J ends, which lost 4 bases and 0 bases, there was a span of 10 bases. As DNA, the CDR3 is TGTGCCAGCAGCTCATACAGGGACTCCTACGAGCAGTACTTC. As protein: CASSSYRDSYEQYF.

This clone has just a few counts. The rearrangement uses TRBV9 and TRBJ1-4, with D uncertain. This CDR3 is built from 15 residues. Germline CDR1 SGDLS, CDR2 YYNGEE. V lost 3 bases to trimming and J lost 1 base, with 10 bases between them. DNA of the CDR3: TGTGCCAGCAGCGCCTTAACGGGAACTAATGAAAAACTGTTTTTT. This codes for CASSALTGTNEKLFF. Filled out from reference TRBV9 and TRBJ1-4, the complete variable domain reads DSGVTQTPKHLITATGQRVTLRCSPRSGDLSVYWYQQSLDQGLQFLIQYYNGEERAKGNILERFSAQQFPDLHSELNLSSLELGDSALYFCASSALTGTNEKLFFGSGTQLSVL.

V is TRBV7-9 and J is TRBJ2-4; 7 positions agree with TRBD2. There are 12 residues in the CDR3. Germline assignment: CDR1 SEHNR and CDR2 FQNEAQ (reference sequence). V was clipped by 4 bases and J by 15 bases; unmatched bases: 9. This chain's CDR3 is CASSSSRGVMYF. The CDR3 bases are TGTGCCAGCAGCTCGTCACGGGGGGTTATGTACTTC.

The chain carries TRBV11-2 and TRBJ2-1; tentatively, D is TRBD1 (5 bases). The CDR3 is 12 amino acids. Per germline, CDR1 SGHAT and CDR2 FQNNGV. V lost 0 bases and J 15 bases, leaving 12 bases between the germline ends. The CDR3, as DNA: TGTGCCAGCAGCTTAGAAGCCCCAGGGATGTTCTTC. Residues: CASSLEAPGMFF.

This sequence joins TRBV5-1 and TRBJ2-2, with a tentative D call TRBD2 (6 bases). The V gene's germline CDR1 is SGHRS and CDR2 YFSETQ. V was shortened by 4 bases and J by 2 bases, with 15 bases between the two germline ends. CDR3 size: 16 residues. The CDR3 sequence: CASSRLATLNTGELFF. DNA for the CDR3: TGCGCCAGCAGCCGTCTAGCGACCCTTAACACCGGGGAGCTGTTTTTT.

A note on this clone: This CDR3 is also generated by other DNA sequences in the sample. The V and J genes are TRBV18 and TRBJ2-7, with D hard to call. The ends were cut back, 6 bases at V and 0 bases at J, with 12 bases in the middle. CDR3 length: 14 amino acids. The germline CDR1 and CDR2 sequences are KGHSH and LQKENI. CDR3 amino acids: CASSPLPTSYEQYF. The CDR3 coding sequence is TGTGCCAGCTCCCCGTTGCCCACCTCCTACGAGCAGTACTTC.

Points on this clone: The same CDR3 is also encoded by other DNA sequences in this sample. The rearrangement uses TRBV7-8 and TRBJ2-7; 12 nucleotides match TRBD2. Germline CDR1 SGHVS, CDR2 FQNEAQ. The CDR3 contains 15 residues. Unmatched junction bases numbered 5, after V lost 5 bases and J lost 3 bases. The CDR3 DNA reads as TGTGCCAGCAGCCCACGACTAGCGGGAGTCTACGAGCAGTACTTC. Protein: CASSPRLAGVYEQYF. Full variable domain (outside the CDR3, taken from reference TRBV7-8 and TRBJ2-7): GAGVSQSPRYKVAKRGQDVALRCDPISGHVSLFWYQQALGQGPEFLTYFQNEAQLDKSGLPSDRFFAERPEGSVSTLKIQRTQQEDSAVYLCASSPRLAGVYEQYFGPGTRLTVT.

The genes are TRBV9 and TRBJ2-3; D remains unclear. The CDR3 runs 12 residues. The ends were cut back, 4 bases at V and 3 bases at J, with 6 bases in the middle. In germline, CDR1 is SGDLS, CDR2 YYNGEE. The CDR3 protein is CASSKWTDTQYF. The CDR3 nucleotides read TGTGCCAGCAGCAAATGGACAGATACGCAGTATTTT.

The genes are TRBV28 and TRBJ2-1, with TRBD1 matching 7 bases. Germline values: CDR1 MDHEN, CDR2 SYDVKM. V lost 1 base and J lost 1; bases outside the gene matches: 7. The CDR3 runs to 17 residues. The CDR3 reads CASSLLRMDRSYNEQFF. The CDR3 coding sequence is TGTGCCAGCAGTTTATTACGGATGGACAGGTCCTACAATGAGCAGTTCTTC.

The J gene is TRBJ1-1, the V gene TRBV6-5; the D gene is possibly TRBD1 (5 bases). The V and J ends lost 6 bases and 3 bases respectively, with 17 bases between them. The CDR3 sequence is 15 residues long. In germline, CDR1 is MNHEY, CDR2 SVGAGI. CDR3 sequence: CASRRSGVPDTEAFF. For the CDR3, the DNA is TGTGCCAGCAGGCGATCGGGGGTGCCGGACACTGAAGCTTTCTTT.

This rearrangement joins TRBV11-3 to TRBJ2-1, with 8 bases that match TRBD2. With 5 bases clipped from V and 4 bases from J, the junction kept 7 bases outside the gene matches. Germline lookup yields CDR1 SGHNT and CDR2 YENEEA. The CDR3 sequence is 15 residues long. In nucleotides, the CDR3 is TGTGCCAGCAGCACCAGCGGGAGTTCGTACAATGAGCAGTTCTTC. This translates into CASSTSGSSYNEQFF.

The gene calls are TRBV30 and TRBJ1-1; D is possibly TRBD1 (5 bases). V gave up 2 bases and J gave up 6 bases, with 13 bases separating them. The CDR3 runs to 13 residues. Germline V gene data show CDR1 as GTSNPN and CDR2 as SVGIG (reference sequence). The CDR3 loop is CAWSPGIIAEAFF. CDR3 DNA sequence: TGTGCCTGGAGTCCAGGGATTATCGCTGAAGCTTTCTTT.

The chain carries TRBV9 and TRBJ2-1, with a weak D call TRBD2 (5 bases). The CDR3 sequence is 17 residues long. Germline CDR1 reads SGDLS; CDR2 reads YYNGEE. Trimming shortened V by 0 bases and J by 5 bases, and 18 bases separated the two germline ends. This chain's CDR3 is CASSVDLFWEFDNEQFF. CDR3 bases: TGTGCCAGCAGCGTAGATCTTTTTTGGGAGTTTGACAATGAGCAGTTCTTC.

Concerning this clone itself: Within the sample, other DNA sequences also encode this same CDR3. The V call is TRBV18, the J call TRBJ1-2; D is unresolved. There are 14 residues in the CDR3. Germline lookup yields CDR1 KGHSH and CDR2 LQKENI. Trimming shortened V by 1 base and J by 3 bases, and 9 bases separated the two germline ends. As DNA, the CDR3 is TGTGCCAGCTCACCACAGGGCGGGGACTATGGCTACACCTTC. Translation gives CASSPQGGDYGYTF.

On this clone itself: The sample contains more than one DNA sequence encoding this CDR3. The chain links TRBV30 to TRBJ2-1; 7 nucleotides match TRBD1. The V gene's germline CDR1 is GTSNPN and CDR2 SVGIG (reference sequence). This CDR3 has 13 amino acids. V was clipped by 1 base and J by 8 bases; unmatched bases: 5. In DNA, the CDR3 is TGTGCCTGGAGTGACCGCCAGGGGGATGAGCAGTTCTTC. The encoded protein is CAWSDRQGDEQFF.

A remark on this clone: This CDR3 is missing its conserved last phenylalanine or tryptophan, likely due to a read error. No DNA is shown, since the ends of the CDR3 on it are uncertain; the CDR3 is the one TCRdb lists. This chain joins TRBV2 and TRBJ1-1; no check of the table's D call, TRBD1, against the DNA was made. With termini counted, the CDR3 has 10 amino acids. Per the germline V gene, CDR1 is SNHLY and CDR2 is FYNNEI. CDR3 residues: CASSQYQGYD.

The chain is built from TRBV5-1 and TRBJ2-1, with TRBD2 matching 9 bases. Germline CDR1 and CDR2: SGHRS and YFSETQ. Trimming at V came to 0 bases and at J to 3 bases, leaving 4 bases not matched to a gene. The CDR3 totals 16 residues. The CDR3, as DNA: TGCGCCAGCAGCTTGGCCGATAGCGGGAGCTACAATGAGCAGTTCTTC. Amino acid sequence: CASSLADSGSYNEQFF.

The chain is built from TRBV2 and TRBJ2-7; either TRBD1 or TRBD2 may supply D (6 bases each). The germline gives CDR1 SNHLY, CDR2 FYNNEI. The CDR3 runs 13 residues. V lost 9 bases to trimming and J lost 6 bases, with 18 bases between them. The CDR3 sequence: CARTGFSEGEQYF. In DNA, the CDR3 is TGTGCCAGAACAGGGTTTTCGGAGGGCGAGCAGTACTTC.

The rearrangement joins TRBV27 to TRBJ1-5, with D uncertain. Trimming left V 0 bases short and J 9 bases short, with 15 bases between. Per germline, CDR1 MNHEY and CDR2 SMNVEV (reference sequence). CDR3 length equals 15 residues. The CDR3 loop is CASSLSYRRLRPQHF. CDR3 DNA: TGTGCCAGCAGTTTATCCTATAGGAGGTTGCGGCCCCAGCATTTT.

As DNA, the CDR3 is TGTGCCAGCAGCCCACCAGCGGGAGGAGGTTACGAGCAGTACTTC. Translated, it gives CASSPPAGGGYEQYF. V gene TRBV5-4 combines with J gene TRBJ2-7; 9 nucleotides line up with TRBD2. V shed 4 bases, J shed 4 bases, and the junction held 9 bases outside the gene matches. Germline-derived CDR1 and CDR2 are SGHNT and YYREEE (reference sequence). The CDR3 loop spans 15 amino acids.